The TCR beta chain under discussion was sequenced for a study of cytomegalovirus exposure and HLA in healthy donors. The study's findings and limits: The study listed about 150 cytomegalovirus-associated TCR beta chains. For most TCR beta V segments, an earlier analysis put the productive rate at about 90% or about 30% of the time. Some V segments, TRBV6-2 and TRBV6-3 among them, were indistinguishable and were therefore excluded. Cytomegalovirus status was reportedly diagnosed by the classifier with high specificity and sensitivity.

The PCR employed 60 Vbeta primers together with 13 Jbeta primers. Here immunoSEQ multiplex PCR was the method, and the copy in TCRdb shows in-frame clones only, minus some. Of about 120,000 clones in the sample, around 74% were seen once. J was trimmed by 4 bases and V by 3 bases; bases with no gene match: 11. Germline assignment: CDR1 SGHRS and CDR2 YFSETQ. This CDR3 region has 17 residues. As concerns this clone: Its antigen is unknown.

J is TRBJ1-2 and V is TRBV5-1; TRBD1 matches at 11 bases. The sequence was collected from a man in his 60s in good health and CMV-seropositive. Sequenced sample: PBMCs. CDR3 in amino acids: CASSSANTGTGGYGYTF. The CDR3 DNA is TGCGCCAGCAGCTCGGCCAATACCGGGACAGGGGGCTATGGCTACACCTTC. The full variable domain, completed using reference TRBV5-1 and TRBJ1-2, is KAGVTQTPRYLIKTRGQQVTLSCSPISGHRSVSWYQQTPGQGLQFLFEYFSETQRNKGNFPGRFSGRQFSNSRSEMNVSTLELGDSALYLCASSSANTGTGGYGYTFGSGTRLTVV.